This TCR beta chain was recorded in a study of cytomegalovirus exposure and HLA in healthy donors. Whole-study findings and limits: Researchers counted approximately 160 TCR beta chains as cytomegalovirus-associated. In a later analysis, first-cohort TCR clusters were found to tend to co-occur in the approximately 120 validation repertoires. Most TCR sequences were rare, but some public TCRs occurred in many donors. Reports described diagnosis of cytomegalovirus status by the classifier as highly specific and sensitive.

The CDR3 has 17 residues. J was trimmed by 6 bases and V by 0 bases; bases with no gene match: 9. Germline lookup yields CDR1 KGHSH and CDR2 LQKENI. Some clones are missing from TCRdb's copy, which holds only in-frame ones; the method was immunoSEQ multiplex PCR. The data contain more than 200,000 clones, about 90% of them singletons. Concerning this clone: No antigen is known for it.

This sequence originates from a man aged 18 to 35 in good health and CMV-seropositive. Sequencing input: PBMCs. The chain links TRBV18 to TRBJ2-2; the match to TRBD2 covers 8 bases. The CDR3 protein is CASSPPGPAGVAGELFF. The CDR3 bases are TGTGCCAGCTCACCACCAGGGCCAGCGGGAGTGGCCGGGGAGCTGTTTTTT.